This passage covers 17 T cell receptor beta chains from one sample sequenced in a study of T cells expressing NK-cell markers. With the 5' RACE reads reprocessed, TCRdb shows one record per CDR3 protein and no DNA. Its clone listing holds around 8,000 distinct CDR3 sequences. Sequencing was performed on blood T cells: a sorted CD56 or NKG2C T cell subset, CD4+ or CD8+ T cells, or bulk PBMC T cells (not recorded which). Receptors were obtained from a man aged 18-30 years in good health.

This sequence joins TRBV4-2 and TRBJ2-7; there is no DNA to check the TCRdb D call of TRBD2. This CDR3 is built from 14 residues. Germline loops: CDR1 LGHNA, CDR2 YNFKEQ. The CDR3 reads CASSQSTNHYEQYF.

This CDR3 reads CASSLVWGGETQYF. The chain carries TRBV7-8 and TRBJ2-5; checking the TCRdb D call of TRBD1 is not possible without DNA. Germline CDR1 reads SGHVS; CDR2 reads FQNEAQ. This CDR3 spans 14 amino acids.

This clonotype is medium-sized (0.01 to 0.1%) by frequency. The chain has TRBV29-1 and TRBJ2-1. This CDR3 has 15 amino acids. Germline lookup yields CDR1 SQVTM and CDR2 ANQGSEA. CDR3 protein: CSVGKSGIAYNEQFF.

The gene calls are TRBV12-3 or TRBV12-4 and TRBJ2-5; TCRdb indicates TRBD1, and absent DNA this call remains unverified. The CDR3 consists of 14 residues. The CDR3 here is CASSLAPLSQAQYF.

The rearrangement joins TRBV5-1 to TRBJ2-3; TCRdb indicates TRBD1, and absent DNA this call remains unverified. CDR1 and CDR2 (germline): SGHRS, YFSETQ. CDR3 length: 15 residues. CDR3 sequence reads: CASSLVGARTDTQYF.

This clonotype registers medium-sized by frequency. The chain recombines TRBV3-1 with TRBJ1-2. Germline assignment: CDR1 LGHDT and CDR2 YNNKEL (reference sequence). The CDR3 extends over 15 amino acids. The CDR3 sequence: CASSPVRDGKYGYTF. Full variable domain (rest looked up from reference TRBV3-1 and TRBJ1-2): DTAVSQTPKYLVTQMGNDKSIKCEQNLGHDTMYWYKQDSKKFLKIMFSYNNKELIINETVPNRFSPKSPDKAHLNLHINSLELGDSAVYFCASSPVRDGKYGYTFGSGTRLTVV.

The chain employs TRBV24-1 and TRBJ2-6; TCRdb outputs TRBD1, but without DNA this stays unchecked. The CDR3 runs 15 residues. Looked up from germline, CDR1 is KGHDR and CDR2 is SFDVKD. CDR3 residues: CATWDTSSGANVLTF.

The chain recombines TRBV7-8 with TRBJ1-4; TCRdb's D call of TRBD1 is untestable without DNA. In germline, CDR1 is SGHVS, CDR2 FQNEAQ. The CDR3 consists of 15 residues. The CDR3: CASSQNRGVNEKLFF.

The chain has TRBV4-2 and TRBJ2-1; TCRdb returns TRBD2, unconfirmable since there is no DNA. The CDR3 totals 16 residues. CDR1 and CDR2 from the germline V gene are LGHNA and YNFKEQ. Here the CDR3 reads CASSQEEASGYNEQFF.

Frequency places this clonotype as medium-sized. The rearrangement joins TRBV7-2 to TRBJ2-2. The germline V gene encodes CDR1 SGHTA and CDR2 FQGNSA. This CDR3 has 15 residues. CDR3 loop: CASRIASGNTGELFF. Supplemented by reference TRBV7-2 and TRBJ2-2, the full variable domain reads GAGVSQSPSNKVTEKGKDVELRCDPISGHTALYWYRQSLGQGLEFLIYFQGNSAPDKSGLPSDRFSAERTGGSVSTLTIQRTQQEDSAVYLCASRIASGNTGELFFGEGSRLTVL.

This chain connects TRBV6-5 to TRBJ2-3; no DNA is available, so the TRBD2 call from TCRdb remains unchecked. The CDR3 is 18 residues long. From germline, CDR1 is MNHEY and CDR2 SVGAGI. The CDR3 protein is CASSYPLKAGVLTDTQYF.

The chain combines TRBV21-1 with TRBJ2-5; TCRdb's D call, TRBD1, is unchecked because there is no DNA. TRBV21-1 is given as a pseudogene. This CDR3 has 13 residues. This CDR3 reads CASSRGLGETQYF.

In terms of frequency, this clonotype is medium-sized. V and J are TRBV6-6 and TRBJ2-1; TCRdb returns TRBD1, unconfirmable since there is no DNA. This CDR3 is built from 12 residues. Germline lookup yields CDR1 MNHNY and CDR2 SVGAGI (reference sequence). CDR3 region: CASSRTGSEQFF.

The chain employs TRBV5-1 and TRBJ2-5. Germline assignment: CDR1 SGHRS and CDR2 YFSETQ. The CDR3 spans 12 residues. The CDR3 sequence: CASSSRAMSQYF.

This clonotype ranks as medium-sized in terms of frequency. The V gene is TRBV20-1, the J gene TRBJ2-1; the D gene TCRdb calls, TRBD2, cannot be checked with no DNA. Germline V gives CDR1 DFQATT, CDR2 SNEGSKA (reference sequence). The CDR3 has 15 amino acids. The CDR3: CSARDSASGSAEQFF.

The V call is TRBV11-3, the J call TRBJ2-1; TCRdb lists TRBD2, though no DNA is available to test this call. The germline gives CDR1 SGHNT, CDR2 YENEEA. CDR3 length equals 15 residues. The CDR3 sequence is CASSPREGRGDEQFF.

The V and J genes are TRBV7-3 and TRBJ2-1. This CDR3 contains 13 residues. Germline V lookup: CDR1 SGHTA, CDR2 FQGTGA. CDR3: CASSLSSYNEQFF.